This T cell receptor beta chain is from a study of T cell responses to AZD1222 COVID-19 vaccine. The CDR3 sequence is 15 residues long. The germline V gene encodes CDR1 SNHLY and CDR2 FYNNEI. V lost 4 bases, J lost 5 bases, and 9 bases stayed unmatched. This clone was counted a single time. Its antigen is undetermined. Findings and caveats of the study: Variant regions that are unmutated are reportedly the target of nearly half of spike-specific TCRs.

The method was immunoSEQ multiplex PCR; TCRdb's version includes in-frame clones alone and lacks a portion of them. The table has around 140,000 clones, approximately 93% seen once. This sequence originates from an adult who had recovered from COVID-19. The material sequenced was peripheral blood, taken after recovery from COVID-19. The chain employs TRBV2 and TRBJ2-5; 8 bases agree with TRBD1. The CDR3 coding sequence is TGTGCCAGCAGTGTAACGACAGGGGTAGGGGAGACCCAGTACTTC. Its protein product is CASSVTTGVGETQYF.